A single sample gave rise to the 20 T cell receptor beta chains below, sequenced in a study of cytomegalovirus exposure and HLA in healthy donors. The PCR used 60 Vbeta and 13 Jbeta primers. The assay was immunoSEQ multiplex PCR, and TCRdb's table has in-frame clones only and misses some. This table has about 140,000 clones, under 70% appearing once. The sequenced sample was PBMCs. These receptors came from a woman aged 60-75 years in good health and CMV-seronegative.

V usage is TRBV5-1 and J usage is TRBJ2-5, with TRBD1 matching 9 bases. Matching the DNA end better, TRBJ2-7 makes the J call doubtful. The CDR3 loop spans 15 amino acids. CDR1 is SGHRS and CDR2 is YFSETQ in the germline V gene. The CDR3 region is CASLHRRTGDYEQYF. The CDR3 nucleotides are TGCGCCAGCCTTCACCGCCGGACAGGGGACTACGAGCAGTACTTC.

The chain joins TRBV6-1 to TRBJ1-2, with TRBD1 identical over 8 bases. Per the germline V gene, CDR1 is MNHNS and CDR2 is SASEGT. The trim removed 3 bases at V and 3 bases at J, leaving 0 bases unmatched. This CDR3 region has 13 residues. DNA of the CDR3: TGTGCCAGCAGTGAGGACAGGGACTATGGCTACACCTTC. Its protein product is CASSEDRDYGYTF.

This clone was seen ten or more times. V usage is TRBV19 and J usage is TRBJ2-1; 7 bases line up with TRBD1. CDR3 length: 15 amino acids. The germline CDR1 and CDR2 sequences are LNHDA and SQIVND (reference sequence). V trimming: 10 bases; J trimming: 5 bases; junction bases outside the gene matches: 14. Here the CDR3 reads CATSQGVRANNEQFF. CDR3 nucleotide sequence: TGTGCCACTAGCCAGGGGGTTCGGGCTAACAATGAGCAGTTCTTC.

In the case of this clone: The sample contains more than one DNA sequence encoding this CDR3. The chain recombines TRBV9 with TRBJ2-3; D remains unclear. There are 12 residues in the CDR3. Germline loops: CDR1 SGDLS, CDR2 YYNGEE. Trimming removed 2 bases at V and 3 bases at J, with 4 bases between. CDR3 sequence: CASSVQTDTQYF. For the CDR3, the DNA is TGTGCCAGCAGCGTTCAGACAGATACGCAGTATTTT.

The J gene is TRBJ1-2, the V gene TRBV6-1; 7 bases are shared with TRBD1. This CDR3 has 14 amino acids. In germline, CDR1 is MNHNS, CDR2 SASEGT. Germline trimming cut 6 bases from V and 5 bases from J; bases unmatched to any gene: 9. The CDR3 sequence is CASRTVGGKYGYTF. Written as DNA, the CDR3 is TGTGCCAGCAGAACCGTAGGGGGCAAGTATGGCTACACCTTC.

V gene TRBV7-8 combines with J gene TRBJ2-2, with D unclear. The ends were cut back, 5 bases at V and 7 bases at J, with 14 bases in the middle. The germline V gene has CDR1 SGHVS and CDR2 FQNEAQ. This CDR3 is 14 amino acids long. Here the CDR3 reads CASSQRMRYGELFF. DNA for the CDR3: TGTGCCAGCAGCCAACGAATGCGGTACGGGGAGCTGTTTTTT.

The chain uses TRBV19 and TRBJ2-7, with 8 bases lining up with TRBD2. The CDR3 covers 17 residues. The J segment lost 2 bases and the V segment lost 5 bases, leaving 14 bases of the junction unmatched. Germline V gene data show CDR1 as LNHDA and CDR2 as SQIVND (reference sequence). The CDR3 protein is CASSFRTSTRPTYEQYF. For the CDR3, the DNA is TGTGCCAGTAGTTTCAGGACTAGCACCAGACCAACCTACGAGCAGTACTTC.

The chain carries TRBV4-2 and TRBJ2-5; no definite D call. Germline lookup yields CDR1 LGHNA and CDR2 YNFKEQ. The CDR3 is made up of 14 amino acids. V lost 0 bases, J lost 3 bases, and 8 bases lay in between. The CDR3 region is CASSQEGSEETQYF. CDR3 coding DNA: TGTGCCAGCAGCCAAGAGGGCTCGGAAGAGACCCAGTACTTC.

The DNA of the CDR3 is TGTGCCAGCAGGGAGCAGGGGGGCCAGCCCCAGCATTTT. Amino acid sequence: CASREQGGQPQHF. This sequence joins TRBV28 and TRBJ1-5; 7 bases agree with TRBD1. The CDR3 totals 13 residues. V was pared by 6 bases and J by 7 bases, with 6 bases of the junction left unmatched. Looked up from germline, CDR1 is MDHEN and CDR2 is SYDVKM.

The chain carries TRBV4-1 and TRBJ2-7; a weak D match, TRBD1 (5 bases). The germline V gene has CDR1 MGHRA and CDR2 YSYEKL. Trimming took 0 bases from V and 0 from J, leaving 15 bases between them. This CDR3 has 17 residues. The CDR3 loop reads CASSQDLDSASSYEQYF. As DNA, the CDR3 is TGCGCCAGCAGCCAAGATCTCGACAGCGCCTCCTCCTACGAGCAGTACTTC.

For the CDR3, the DNA is TGTGCCAGCAGCGCGAAGACGGGGACTGAAGCTTTCTTT. Protein sequence: CASSAKTGTEAFF. This rearrangement joins TRBV7-6 to TRBJ1-1; no definite D call. Germline V gene lookup returns CDR1 SGHVS and CDR2 FNYEAQ. V was cut by 5 bases and J by 5 bases, with 12 bases left in between. The CDR3 is made up of 13 amino acids.

V is TRBV9 and J is TRBJ2-1; 11 bases map to TRBD2. CDR3 length: 15 amino acids. Germline CDR1 and CDR2: SGDLS and YYNGEE. V shed 4 bases and J 4 bases; nucleotides not matched to a gene: 4. As DNA, the CDR3 is TGTGCCAGCAGCTTACTAGCGGGAGTTTACAATGAGCAGTTCTTC. Translating it yields CASSLLAGVYNEQFF.

The chain links TRBV7-2 to TRBJ2-3, with D maybe TRBD2 (6 bases). V was shortened by 1 base and J by 7 bases, with 12 bases between the two germline ends. The CDR3 is made up of 14 amino acids. From germline, CDR1 is SGHTA and CDR2 FQGNSA. The CDR3 is CASSLDGGAYTQYF. The CDR3 region has the DNA TGTGCCAGCAGCTTAGACGGGGGTGCTTATACGCAGTATTTT.

This clone was seen a handful of times. The V call is TRBV7-9, the J call TRBJ2-1; 12 bases line up with TRBD2. Trimming took 1 base from V and 9 from J; bases not matched to a gene: 7. Germline CDR1 is SEHNR and CDR2 is FQNEAQ (reference sequence). The CDR3 totals 16 residues. The CDR3 nucleotides read TGTGCCAGCAGCTTAGGTCCTAGCGGGGGGGAGGGTGAGCAGTTCTTC. Encoded protein: CASSLGPSGGEGEQFF.

This clone has only a few counts. The rearrangement uses TRBV28 and TRBJ2-7; D might be TRBD2 (6 bases). This CDR3 region has 16 residues. With 5 bases removed from V and 2 bases from J, the gap between germline ends came to 19 bases. The germline V gene encodes CDR1 MDHEN and CDR2 SYDVKM. CDR3 bases: TGTGCCAGCAGTACCACTGGGGGGATAGGCCCCTACGAGCAGTACTTC. Translating it yields CASSTTGGIGPYEQYF.

The rearrangement uses TRBV19 and TRBJ2-1, with a tentative D call TRBD1 (6 bases). The ends were cut back, 3 bases at V and 4 bases at J, with 22 bases in the middle. The CDR3 loop spans 18 amino acids. CDR1 and CDR2 from the germline V gene are LNHDA and SQIVND (reference sequence). CDR3 sequence: CASSIRGQGISPYNEQFF. The CDR3 nucleotides are TGTGCCAGTAGTATCCGAGGCCAGGGGATTTCCCCTTACAATGAGCAGTTCTTC.

V and J are TRBV27 and TRBJ1-4; D is perhaps TRBD1 (5 bases). Per the germline V gene, CDR1 is MNHEY and CDR2 is SMNVEV (reference sequence). The CDR3 sequence is 14 residues long. The V gene lost 5 bases and the J gene lost 4 bases, with 11 bases spanning the gap. The DNA for the CDR3 is TGTGCCAGCAGTAGACAGCCCTATAATGAAAAACTGTTTTTT. Its protein is CASSRQPYNEKLFF.

This chain connects TRBV11-2 to TRBJ2-3; TRBD2 aligns across 8 bases. CDR3 length equals 16 residues. Trimming cost V 5 bases and J 1 base; bases outside gene matches: 8. Per germline, CDR1 SGHAT and CDR2 FQNNGV. CDR3 sequence: CASSPRSGGRTDTQYF. CDR3 bases: TGTGCCAGCAGCCCCAGGAGCGGGGGCCGCACAGATACGCAGTATTTT.

The J gene is TRBJ2-1, the V gene TRBV10-3; D perhaps matches TRBD2 (6 bases). This CDR3 has 13 residues. Germline V gives CDR1 ENHRY, CDR2 SYGVKD. Between the trimmed V and J ends, which lost 8 bases and 7 bases, there was a span of 15 bases. Here the CDR3 reads CAIWGGGGNEQFF. The CDR3 DNA follows: TGTGCCATCTGGGGCGGTGGGGGGAATGAGCAGTTCTTC.

This clone was seen a few times. The chain uses TRBV19 and TRBJ1-1, with TRBD1 as a possible D gene (5 bases). The germline gives CDR1 LNHDA, CDR2 SQIVND (reference sequence). Between the trimmed V and J ends, which lost 1 base and 0 bases, there was a span of 12 bases. The CDR3 spans 16 residues. CDR3 sequence: CASSIAGRALNTEAFF. CDR3 in DNA: TGTGCCAGTAGTATAGCCGGCAGGGCCTTGAACACTGAAGCTTTCTTT.